The rows below give T cell receptor beta chains drawn from one sample of a study of blood T cells in healthy people across ages. Via MiXCR, TCRdb re-called the 5' RACE reads, giving one row per CDR3 protein. The sample yields 1.4 million or so distinct CDR3 sequences, approximately 43% seen once. Sequenced input: blood. The receptors derive from a woman aged 18-29 years in good health. The CDR3 runs from the conserved cysteine through the conserved F or W. The D gene is left open where the match is weak. Rows give clone size only sometimes, using once, few, many, or a class for an expanded clone.

D gene: .; J gene: TRBJ2-7; clone size: .; V gene: TRBV5-5; CDR3 protein: CASSIAPTASYEQYF; CDR3 DNA: TGTGCCAGCAGCATAGCCCCGACAGCCTCCTACGAGCAGTACTTC
D gene: TRBD1; J gene: TRBJ1-2; clone size: few; V gene: TRBV20-1; CDR3 protein: CSARIGPGGLSNYGYTF; CDR3 DNA: TGCAGTGCTAGAATTGGGCCAGGGGGTCTGTCTAACTATGGCTACACCTTC
D gene: .; J gene: TRBJ2-1; clone size: .; V gene: TRBV6-5; CDR3 protein: CAGSCHEQFF; CDR3 DNA: TGTGCCGGCAGTTGTCATGAGCAGTTCTTC
D gene: TRBD2; J gene: TRBJ2-7; clone size: .; V gene: TRBV18; CDR3 protein: CASSPGLAGGRNEQYF; CDR3 DNA: TGTGCCAGCTCACCGGGACTAGCGGGAGGGAGGAACGAGCAGTACTTC
D gene: .; J gene: TRBJ2-1; clone size: few; V gene: TRBV7-3; CDR3 protein: CASSLARRSNEQFF; CDR3 DNA: TGTGCCAGCAGCTTAGCCCGACGGTCTAATGAGCAGTTCTTC
D gene: .; J gene: TRBJ2-1; clone size: .; V gene: TRBV6-5; CDR3 protein: CASSYHAVYNEQFF; CDR3 DNA: TGTGCCAGCAGTTACCATGCGGTATACAATGAGCAGTTCTTC
D gene: TRBD1; J gene: TRBJ2-7; clone size: .; V gene: TRBV7-2; CDR3 protein: CASSPTGGNTYEQYF; CDR3 DNA: TGTGCCAGCAGCCCCACAGGGGGGAATACCTACGAGCAGTACTTC
D gene: .; J gene: TRBJ2-1; clone size: .; V gene: TRBV20-1; CDR3 protein: CSALKAGSYNEQFF; CDR3 DNA: TGCAGTGCCCTGAAGGCAGGATCCTACAATGAGCAGTTCTTC
D gene: .; J gene: TRBJ1-6; clone size: few; V gene: TRBV5-5; CDR3 protein: CASSLDRAYNSPLHF; CDR3 DNA: TGTGCCAGCAGCTTGGATCGGGCTTATAATTCACCCCTCCACTTT
D gene: .; J gene: TRBJ2-5; clone size: many; V gene: TRBV10-3; CDR3 protein: CASSLGIETQYF; CDR3 DNA: TGTGCCTCCAGTCTGGGGATTGAGACCCAGTACTTC
D gene: .; J gene: TRBJ2-1; clone size: .; V gene: TRBV4-2; CDR3 protein: CASSQKDSQSYNEQFF; CDR3 DNA: TGTGCCAGCAGCCAAAAGGACAGTCAGTCCTACAATGAGCAGTTCTTC
D gene: TRBD2; J gene: TRBJ2-1; clone size: .; V gene: TRBV19; CDR3 protein: CASSTRAGGLDNEQFF; CDR3 DNA: TGCGCCAGTAGTACTCGAGCGGGAGGGCTCGACAATGAGCAGTTCTTC
D gene: TRBD2; J gene: TRBJ2-1; clone size: once; V gene: TRBV11-1; CDR3 protein: CASSSTRLAGGLLSSYNEQFF; CDR3 DNA: TGTGCCAGCAGCTCCACCCGACTAGCGGGAGGTTTGTTGAGCTCCTACAATGAGCAGTTCTTC
D gene: .; J gene: TRBJ2-3; clone size: .; V gene: TRBV7-9; CDR3 protein: CASSFAGARTDTQYF; CDR3 DNA: TGTGCCAGCAGCTTTGCGGGGGCGAGAACAGATACGCAGTATTTT
D gene: .; J gene: TRBJ1-6; clone size: few; V gene: TRBV10-3; CDR3 protein: CAIKAGSDNSPLHF; CDR3 DNA: TGTGCCATCAAGGCGGGGTCAGATAATTCACCCCTCCACTTT
D gene: .; J gene: TRBJ1-3; clone size: .; V gene: TRBV11-2; CDR3 protein: CASGRVENTIYF; CDR3 DNA: TGTGCCAGCGGTAGGGTAGAAAACACCATATATTTT
D gene: .; J gene: TRBJ1-2; clone size: .; V gene: TRBV6-6; CDR3 protein: CASSPGGGFFGYTF; CDR3 DNA: TGTGCCAGCAGTCCCGGAGGCGGGTTTTTTGGCTACACCTTC
D gene: .; J gene: TRBJ2-5; clone size: .; V gene: TRBV4-3; CDR3 protein: CASSQDRGLAREQYF; CDR3 DNA: TGCGCCAGCAGCCAAGATCGGGGGCTGGCGCGGGAGCAGTACTTC
D gene: .; J gene: TRBJ2-2; clone size: .; V gene: TRBV24-1; CDR3 protein: CATSAPPANTGELFF; CDR3 DNA: TGTGCCACCAGTGCCCCCCCCGCGAACACCGGGGAGCTGTTTTTT
D gene: .; J gene: TRBJ2-7; clone size: once; V gene: TRBV20-1; CDR3 protein: CSAGGQREYF; CDR3 DNA: TGCAGTGCTGGTGGGCAGAGGGAGTACTTC
D gene: TRBD1; J gene: TRBJ1-4; clone size: .; V gene: TRBV4-3; CDR3 protein: CASSQAPTGFEKLFF; CDR3 DNA: TGCGCCAGCAGCCAAGCACCGACAGGGTTTGAAAAACTGTTTTTT
D gene: TRBD2; J gene: TRBJ2-5; clone size: .; V gene: TRBV28; CDR3 protein: CASSLVGGPRRETQYF; CDR3 DNA: TGTGCCAGCAGTTTGGTGGGAGGGCCCAGGCGGGAGACCCAGTACTTC
D gene: .; J gene: TRBJ2-7; clone size: .; V gene: TRBV20-1; CDR3 protein: CSARDRRGGYEQYF; CDR3 DNA: TGCAGTGCTAGAGATCGCAGGGGAGGCTACGAGCAGTACTTC
D gene: .; J gene: TRBJ2-1; clone size: few; V gene: TRBV20-1; CDR3 protein: CSARAYPGSTYNEQFF; CDR3 DNA: TGCAGTGCTAGGGCCTACCCGGGATCGACTTACAATGAGCAGTTCTTC
D gene: .; J gene: TRBJ1-6; clone size: .; V gene: TRBV30; CDR3 protein: CAWSGTAPRRSPLHF; CDR3 DNA: TGTGCCTGGAGTGGGACGGCCCCTAGACGGTCACCCCTCCACTTT
D gene: .; J gene: TRBJ1-1; clone size: .; V gene: TRBV10-3; CDR3 protein: CAISESGGGKAFF; CDR3 DNA: TGTGCCATCAGTGAGTCTGGGGGCGGTAAAGCTTTCTTT
D gene: .; J gene: TRBJ2-7; clone size: .; V gene: TRBV7-2; CDR3 protein: CASSWGGLMGEQYF; CDR3 DNA: TGTGCCAGCTCTTGGGGGGGGCTTATGGGCGAGCAGTACTTC
D gene: .; J gene: TRBJ2-1; clone size: few; V gene: TRBV30; CDR3 protein: CAWSVGAGSSYEQFF; CDR3 DNA: TGTGCCTGGAGTGTGGGGGCGGGGTCCAGTTATGAGCAGTTCTTC
D gene: .; J gene: TRBJ2-5; clone size: .; V gene: TRBV20-1; CDR3 protein: CSARTGEFRIQQYF; CDR3 DNA: TGCAGTGCTAGAACGGGCGAGTTCCGAATTCAGCAGTACTTC
D gene: .; J gene: TRBJ1-5; clone size: many; V gene: TRBV20-1; CDR3 protein: CSARGQNNQPQHF; CDR3 DNA: TGCAGTGCTAGAGGGCAGAACAATCAGCCCCAGCATTTT
D gene: .; J gene: TRBJ2-3; clone size: .; V gene: TRBV7-9; CDR3 protein: CASSTYKDADTQYF; CDR3 DNA: TGTGCCAGCAGCACTTACAAGGATGCAGATACGCAGTATTTT
D gene: .; J gene: TRBJ2-7; clone size: few; V gene: TRBV2; CDR3 protein: CASSELSEQYF; CDR3 DNA: TGTGCCAGCAGTGAACTCTCGGAGCAGTACTTC
D gene: .; J gene: TRBJ2-1; clone size: .; V gene: TRBV4-3; CDR3 protein: CASSQAPPGNNEQFF; CDR3 DNA: TGCGCCAGCAGCCAAGCCCCTCCCGGAAACAATGAGCAGTTCTTC
D gene: .; J gene: TRBJ2-7; clone size: few; V gene: TRBV27; CDR3 protein: CASSLSNYNEQYF; CDR3 DNA: TGTGCCAGCAGTTTATCGAACTACAATGAGCAGTACTTC
D gene: TRBD2; J gene: TRBJ2-3; clone size: .; V gene: TRBV29-1; CDR3 protein: CSGGTNVNTQYF; CDR3 DNA: TGCAGCGGCGGGACTAATGTGAATACGCAGTATTTT
D gene: .; J gene: TRBJ1-1; clone size: .; V gene: TRBV28; CDR3 protein: CASSLNRRLITFF; CDR3 DNA: TGTGCCAGCAGTTTAAACAGGCGGCTAATAACTTTCTTT
D gene: .; J gene: TRBJ2-7; clone size: .; V gene: TRBV3-1; CDR3 protein: CASGNGISYEQYF; CDR3 DNA: TGTGCCAGCGGTAACGGGATCTCCTACGAGCAGTACTTC
D gene: .; J gene: TRBJ2-4; clone size: .; V gene: TRBV20-1; CDR3 protein: CSAISQVKNIQYF; CDR3 DNA: TGCAGTGCCATCTCACAGGTCAAAAACATTCAGTACTTC
D gene: TRBD1; J gene: TRBJ1-1; clone size: .; V gene: TRBV24-1; CDR3 protein: CATSDPGQGNTEAFF; CDR3 DNA: TGTGCCACCAGTGATCCGGGACAGGGGAACACTGAAGCTTTCTTT